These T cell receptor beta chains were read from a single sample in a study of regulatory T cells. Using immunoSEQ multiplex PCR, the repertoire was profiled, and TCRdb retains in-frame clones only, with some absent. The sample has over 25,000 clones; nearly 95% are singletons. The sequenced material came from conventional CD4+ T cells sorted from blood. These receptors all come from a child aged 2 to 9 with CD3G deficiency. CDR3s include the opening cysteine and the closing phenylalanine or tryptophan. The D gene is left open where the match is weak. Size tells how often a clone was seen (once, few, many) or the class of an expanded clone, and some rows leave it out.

DNA: TGTGCCAGCAGCTCCGGGGCTACGCAGTATTTT; CDR3: CASSSGATQYF; size: once; V: TRBV11-2; D: NA; J: TRBJ2-3
DNA: TGTGCCAGCAGTTCGGGCTTCCCCGGGCGGTATGAGCAGTTCTTC; CDR3: CASSSGFPGRYEQFF; size: once; V: TRBV28; D: NA; J: TRBJ2-1
DNA: TGTGCCAGCAGTTCCGGGACAGGGGGGTTCAACGAGCAGTACTTC; CDR3: CASSSGTGGFNEQYF; size: NA; V: TRBV28; D: TRBD1; J: TRBJ2-7
DNA: TGCGCCAGCAGCCTGGGGGACCCTAATGAAAAACTGTTTTTT; CDR3: CASSLGDPNEKLFF; size: NA; V: TRBV5-1; D: NA; J: TRBJ1-4
DNA: TGTGCCAGCAGCCGAGCTACAGGGCCAATTCAGTTCTTC; CDR3: CASSRATGPIQFF; size: NA; V: TRBV11-2; D: NA; J: TRBJ2-1
DNA: TGTGCCAGCTCACCAATCTCCGGAGATGGCTACACCTTC; CDR3: CASSPISGDGYTF; size: NA; V: TRBV18; D: NA; J: TRBJ1-2
DNA: TGTGCCTCCCAAAGGCCCCGGACCCAAGGACCCGCTGGAAACACCATATATTTT; CDR3: CASQRPRTQGPAGNTIYF; size: once; V: TRBV19; D: NA; J: TRBJ1-3
DNA: TGTGCCAGCAGTAAAATTGATACGCAGTATTTT; CDR3: CASSKIDTQYF; size: NA; V: TRBV6-1; D: NA; J: TRBJ2-3
DNA: TGTGCCAGCAGTTCCAGCGGAGCGGGAGGGTACAATGAGCAGTTCTTC; CDR3: CASSSSGAGGYNEQFF; size: NA; V: TRBV28; D: TRBD2; J: TRBJ2-1
DNA: TGTGCCAGCAGCTTCGGGGGATCTAGGGGCTACACCTTC; CDR3: CASSFGGSRGYTF; size: NA; V: TRBV7-9; D: NA; J: TRBJ1-2
DNA: TGTGCCAGCAGTTTCGACAGGGACACTGAAGCTTTCTTT; CDR3: CASSFDRDTEAFF; size: NA; V: TRBV27; D: TRBD1; J: TRBJ1-1
DNA: TGTGCCAGCAGCTTTTGGGACAGGGCGAATCAGCCCCAGCATTTT; CDR3: CASSFWDRANQPQHF; size: NA; V: TRBV28; D: TRBD1; J: TRBJ1-5
DNA: TGTGCCAGCAGCTCTCCTTCCGCACTAGCGGGAGTTACCTACGAGCAGTACTTC; CDR3: CASSSPSALAGVTYEQYF; size: NA; V: TRBV28; D: TRBD2; J: TRBJ2-7
DNA: TGTGCCAGCAGGGATCTGCGGGGAAACTACGAGCAGTACTTC; CDR3: CASRDLRGNYEQYF; size: NA; V: TRBV6-1; D: NA; J: TRBJ2-7
DNA: TGTGCCAGCAGCCTAAGGGGGCGGGATTCACCCCTCCACTTT; CDR3: CASSLRGRDSPLHF; size: once; V: TRBV7-8; D: TRBD1; J: TRBJ1-6
DNA: TGTGCCAGCAGTATGACAGGCGTAGAGACCCAGTACTTC; CDR3: CASSMTGVETQYF; size: NA; V: TRBV28; D: NA; J: TRBJ2-5
DNA: TGCGCCAGCAGCCAACAGACAGACTCCCGGGAGACCCAGTACTTC; CDR3: CASSQQTDSRETQYF; size: NA; V: TRBV5-1; D: NA; J: TRBJ2-5
DNA: TGTGCCAGCAGCTTAGCAGGAGATCCCTCTGGGGCCAACGTCCTGACTTTC; CDR3: CASSLAGDPSGANVLTF; size: NA; V: TRBV7-9; D: NA; J: TRBJ2-6
DNA: TGTGCTAGGGCGGCGGAATCGAACACCGGGGAGCTGTTTTTT; CDR3: CARAAESNTGELFF; size: NA; V: TRBV12-5; D: NA; J: TRBJ2-2
DNA: TGCGCCAGCAGCCTAGGGACGGGGAACACTGAAGCTTTCTTT; CDR3: CASSLGTGNTEAFF; size: NA; V: TRBV5-1; D: NA; J: TRBJ1-1
DNA: TGTGCCAGCAGTCCCAGGGACGGTTACAATCAGCCCCAGCATTTT; CDR3: CASSPRDGYNQPQHF; size: once; V: TRBV28; D: NA; J: TRBJ1-5
DNA: TGTGCCAGCAGTTTAATGGGTGACAGGGAGATATATGGCTACACCTTC; CDR3: CASSLMGDREIYGYTF; size: NA; V: TRBV28; D: TRBD1; J: TRBJ1-2
DNA: TGTGCCAGCAGCTTAAGGTCCGAAGGGATAGATACGCAGTATTTT; CDR3: CASSLRSEGIDTQYF; size: NA; V: TRBV7-9; D: NA; J: TRBJ2-3
DNA: TGTGCCAGCAGCCTTATGGCCTTCTCCTACAATGAGCAGTTCTTC; CDR3: CASSLMAFSYNEQFF; size: NA; V: TRBV11-2; D: NA; J: TRBJ2-1
DNA: TGTGCCAGCAGCAGGGGCAACTCCTACGAGCAGTACTTC; CDR3: CASSRGNSYEQYF; size: NA; V: TRBV6-1; D: NA; J: TRBJ2-7
DNA: TGCGCCAGCAGTCAATCGGGGGCCCTACCAAAGGGGAGCAATCAGCCCCAGCATTTT; CDR3: CASSQSGALPKGSNQPQHF; size: NA; V: TRBV23-1; D: NA; J: TRBJ1-5
DNA: TGTGCCAGCAGTTTGAGGGTGAACACTGAAGCTTTCTTT; CDR3: CASSLRVNTEAFF; size: once; V: TRBV28; D: NA; J: TRBJ1-1
DNA: TGCGCCAGCAGCTTAGTTCCAACAGATACGCAGTATTTT; CDR3: CASSLVPTDTQYF; size: NA; V: TRBV5-1; D: NA; J: TRBJ2-3
DNA: TGTGCCAGTAATCAGGGAATAGGGGCGCAGTTCTTC; CDR3: CASNQGIGAQFF; size: NA; V: TRBV19; D: NA; J: TRBJ2-1
DNA: TGTGCCTGGAGTGGGAAAAAACTAGCGGGAGCCCGAGATACGCAGTATTTT; CDR3: CAWSGKKLAGARDTQYF; size: NA; V: TRBV30; D: TRBD2; J: TRBJ2-3
DNA: TGTGCCAGCAGAACCCAAGGGGCTGGGAACACTGAAGCTTTCTTT; CDR3: CASRTQGAGNTEAFF; size: once; V: TRBV6-6; D: NA; J: TRBJ1-1
DNA: TGTGCCAGCAGTGGAGAAGTCGGGGGGATCCGCGGCGAGCAGTACTTC; CDR3: CASSGEVGGIRGEQYF; size: NA; V: TRBV6-1; D: TRBD2; J: TRBJ2-7
DNA: TGTGCCAGTACAGACAGGGCTCGGGGCTACACCTTC; CDR3: CASTDRARGYTF; size: few; V: TRBV6-1; D: TRBD1; J: TRBJ1-2
DNA: TGCGCCAGCAGCGCCGGGACTAGCTGGGCCGGGGAGCTGTTTTTT; CDR3: CASSAGTSWAGELFF; size: NA; V: TRBV5-1; D: TRBD2; J: TRBJ2-2
DNA: TGTGCCAGCAGCCCAGGGGGCTACGGGGACATTCAGTACTTC; CDR3: CASSPGGYGDIQYF; size: NA; V: TRBV28; D: TRBD1; J: TRBJ2-4
DNA: TGTGCCAGCAGAGGAGTGTCTCCTCATCAGCCCCAGCATTTT; CDR3: CASRGVSPHQPQHF; size: NA; V: TRBV28; D: NA; J: TRBJ1-5
DNA: TGTGCCAGCAGTTTTGGGGTGTCGAGCTCTGAAGCTTTCTTT; CDR3: CASSFGVSSSEAFF; size: NA; V: TRBV28; D: NA; J: TRBJ1-1
DNA: TGTGCCAGTAGTATAGGATGGGTAGCGGGAGGGCCCTTATACAATGAGCAGTTCTTC; CDR3: CASSIGWVAGGPLYNEQFF; size: NA; V: TRBV19; D: TRBD2; J: TRBJ2-1
DNA: TGTGCCAGCAGCTTAGCAACGGGTGGCTACACCTTC; CDR3: CASSLATGGYTF; size: NA; V: TRBV7-9; D: NA; J: TRBJ1-2
DNA: TGTGCCAGCAGTCTAGGTCAGGGACAATCCTACGAGCAGTACTTC; CDR3: CASSLGQGQSYEQYF; size: NA; V: TRBV28; D: NA; J: TRBJ2-7
DNA: TGTGCCAGCTCACCGGGGGGCTCCGAGCAGTACTTC; CDR3: CASSPGGSEQYF; size: NA; V: TRBV18; D: NA; J: TRBJ2-7
DNA: TGCAGTGCGCACAGCCAAGAGACCCAGTACTTC; CDR3: CSAHSQETQYF; size: NA; V: TRBV20-1; D: NA; J: TRBJ2-5
DNA: TGTGCCAGCACCCCCGGGGACAGGGTCACTGAAGCTTTCTTT; CDR3: CASTPGDRVTEAFF; size: NA; V: TRBV6-6; D: TRBD1; J: TRBJ1-1
DNA: TGTGCCGCCGGGACCTCTGGAAACACCATATATTTT; CDR3: CAAGTSGNTIYF; size: NA; V: TRBV10-3; D: NA; J: TRBJ1-3